This TCR beta chain was captured by sequencing in a study of blood T cell repertoires in COVID-19. Study details: Sources were T cells, B-cell-depleted T cells, or PBMCs; the material itself was cDNA or gDNA.

Per the original methods: The assay estimated nucleated cells by amplifying reference gene primers. Some clones are missing from TCRdb's copy, which holds only in-frame ones; the method was immunoSEQ multiplex PCR. That table furnishes V, J and clone size, whereas the DNA furnished D and trimming. Of 250,000 to 350,000 clones listed, approximately 82% were seen once; the top ten hold about 1.2%. Sequencing was carried out using peripheral blood. This receptor was identified in a woman between 45 and 60 years old with acute or convalescent COVID-19.

The CDR3 DNA reads as TGTGCCAGCAGTCCCAGCGGGGGGCTCACAGATACGCAGTATTTT. This encodes CASSPSGGLTDTQYF. This chain joins TRBV3-1 (or the pseudogene TRBV3-2) and TRBJ2-3, with TRBD2 identical over 9 bases. In germline, CDR1 is LGHDT, CDR2 YNNKEL (reference sequence). J gave up 2 bases and V 6 bases, and 6 bases lay outside the gene matches. This CDR3 is 15 amino acids long.